A selection of T cell receptor beta chains follows, all from one sample in a study of T cell changes during pregnancy in multiple sclerosis. This table comes from immunoSEQ multiplex PCR, and its TCRdb copy is limited to in-frame clones, with some not included. Of around 99,000 clones in the sample, about 90% were seen once. The specimen was peripheral blood, collected in the third trimester of pregnancy. The source is a female donor in good health, enrolled as a control in a pregnancy study. CDR3s include the opening cysteine and the closing phenylalanine or tryptophan. Fields, in order: CDR3 DNA, CDR3 protein, D gene, J gene, V gene, clone size. D genes are given only for firm matches. Expanded clones are given a class, and other clones once, few, many or no size at all.

CDR3 DNA: TGTGCCAGCAGCGAAGGACAGGGCGACACAGATACGCAGTATTTT
CDR3 protein: CASSEGQGDTDTQYF
D gene: TRBD1
J gene: TRBJ2-3
V gene: TRBV25-1
clone size: .

CDR3 DNA: TGTGCCAGCAGCCGAGGGTCATCGGCAGACACTGAAGCTTTCTTT
CDR3 protein: CASSRGSSADTEAFF
D gene: .
J gene: TRBJ1-1
V gene: TRBV7-9
clone size: .

CDR3 DNA: TGTGCCAGCAGCGAGGGGGACAGGGGGCTCTACGAGCAGTACTTC
CDR3 protein: CASSEGDRGLYEQYF
D gene: TRBD1
J gene: TRBJ2-7
V gene: TRBV9
clone size: .

CDR3 DNA: TGTGCCAGCAGCGGAGCCCGGGACTCTGGGGAGCAGTTCTTC
CDR3 protein: CASSGARDSGEQFF
D gene: .
J gene: TRBJ2-1
V gene: TRBV9
clone size: .

CDR3 DNA: TGTGCCAGCTCACCCCCCGGGGGCTCTGGAAACACCATATATTTT
CDR3 protein: CASSPPGGSGNTIYF
D gene: .
J gene: TRBJ1-3
V gene: TRBV18
clone size: .

CDR3 DNA: TGTGCCAGCAGCTCCGGGACAGGGCCCCTCGAGCAGTACTTC
CDR3 protein: CASSSGTGPLEQYF
D gene: TRBD1
J gene: TRBJ2-7
V gene: TRBV7-2
clone size: .

CDR3 DNA: TGTGCCAGCAGCCAAGAAAACAGGGGGCGAAGGCCGAACACTGAAGCTTTCTTT
CDR3 protein: CASSQENRGRRPNTEAFF
D gene: TRBD1
J gene: TRBJ1-1
V gene: TRBV4-2
clone size: .

CDR3 DNA: TGTGCCAGCAGCTCACTAGGGGGAGATACGCAGTATTTT
CDR3 protein: CASSSLGGDTQYF
D gene: .
J gene: TRBJ2-3
V gene: TRBV7-9
clone size: .

CDR3 DNA: TGTGCCAGCAGCGTCCCCGGGACAGGAGATGTCTATGGCTACACCTTC
CDR3 protein: CASSVPGTGDVYGYTF
D gene: TRBD1
J gene: TRBJ1-2
V gene: TRBV7-8
clone size: .

CDR3 DNA: TGTGCCAGCAGCTTAGGAGGGCCATCCGGGAAACCGCCCTACGAGCAGTACTTC
CDR3 protein: CASSLGGPSGKPPYEQYF
D gene: .
J gene: TRBJ2-7
V gene: TRBV13
clone size: .

CDR3 DNA: TGTGCCAGCAGCCTACGCCGAGCGGGGGGAGGAGAGACCCAGTACTTC
CDR3 protein: CASSLRRAGGGETQYF
D gene: TRBD2
J gene: TRBJ2-5
V gene: TRBV7-2
clone size: .

CDR3 DNA: TGTGCCAGCTCGGGCGTAAGGGGGTACACTGAAGCTTTCTTT
CDR3 protein: CASSGVRGYTEAFF
D gene: .
J gene: TRBJ1-1
V gene: TRBV18
clone size: .

CDR3 DNA: TGTGCCTGGACCCCGATCGCTGTACAGGAAGCTTTCTTT
CDR3 protein: CAWTPIAVQEAFF
D gene: .
J gene: TRBJ1-1
V gene: TRBV30
clone size: .

CDR3 DNA: TGTGCCAGCAGCTTCGGGACAGGAATGGGAAACACCATATATTTT
CDR3 protein: CASSFGTGMGNTIYF
D gene: TRBD1
J gene: TRBJ1-3
V gene: TRBV13
clone size: .

CDR3 DNA: TGTGCCAGCAGCTTCGGATCCAGACAGGGCAATTCACCCCTCCACTTT
CDR3 protein: CASSFGSRQGNSPLHF
D gene: TRBD1
J gene: TRBJ1-6
V gene: TRBV7-2
clone size: .

CDR3 DNA: TGTGCCAGCAGCTTAAAGGGAGGGCGGACCGGGGAGCTGTTTTTT
CDR3 protein: CASSLKGGRTGELFF
D gene: TRBD2
J gene: TRBJ2-2
V gene: TRBV5-4
clone size: .

CDR3 DNA: TGTGCCACCAGCAGAGATCCGAGCCCTAGCACAGATACGCAGTATTTT
CDR3 protein: CATSRDPSPSTDTQYF
D gene: .
J gene: TRBJ2-3
V gene: TRBV15
clone size: .

CDR3 DNA: TGTGCCAGTAGTATAAGGGACAGCGTTAATTCTCCCCTCCACTTT
CDR3 protein: CASSIRDSVNSPLHF
D gene: TRBD1
J gene: TRBJ1-6
V gene: TRBV19
clone size: .

CDR3 DNA: TGTGCCAGTAGTATGACAGTGAACTATGGCTACACCTTC
CDR3 protein: CASSMTVNYGYTF
D gene: .
J gene: TRBJ1-2
V gene: TRBV19
clone size: .

CDR3 DNA: TGCGCCAGCAGCCAAGGGACAGGCTATGGCTACACCTTC
CDR3 protein: CASSQGTGYGYTF
D gene: TRBD1
J gene: TRBJ1-2
V gene: TRBV4-3
clone size: .

CDR3 DNA: TGTGCCAGCAGGACCAGACAGGGGATGCGGGGCACCGGGGAGCTGTTTTTT
CDR3 protein: CASRTRQGMRGTGELFF
D gene: TRBD1
J gene: TRBJ2-2
V gene: TRBV27
clone size: .

CDR3 DNA: TGTGCCAGCAGCTTAGGTGTTGGCGGGGGGACCTACGAGCAGTACTTC
CDR3 protein: CASSLGVGGGTYEQYF
D gene: TRBD2
J gene: TRBJ2-7
V gene: TRBV11-2
clone size: .

CDR3 DNA: TGTGCCAGCAGTTTAGCTCGATCTGGTTATGGCTACACCTTC
CDR3 protein: CASSLARSGYGYTF
D gene: .
J gene: TRBJ1-2
V gene: TRBV6-5
clone size: .

CDR3 DNA: TGTGCCAGCAGTTTTACAGTCAATCAGCCCCAGCATTTT
CDR3 protein: CASSFTVNQPQHF
D gene: .
J gene: TRBJ1-5
V gene: TRBV2
clone size: few